The next 17 T cell receptor beta chains were all read from a single sample in a study of cytomegalovirus exposure and HLA in healthy donors. Researchers ran the PCR with 60 Vbeta and 13 Jbeta primers. Profiled with immunoSEQ multiplex PCR; TCRdb holds only in-frame clones, not every one. Of approximately 100,000 clones listed, roughly 74% are singletons. Sequenced material: PBMCs. The source of these receptors is a woman in her thirties or forties in good health and CMV-seronegative.

This clone was detected only a few times. The chain couples TRBV7-2 to TRBJ2-7; 7 bases match TRBD2. This CDR3 is 18 amino acids long. The V gene end was trimmed by 3 bases and the J gene end by 1 base; junction bases not matched to a gene: 15. CDR1 is SGHTA and CDR2 is FQGNSA in the germline V gene. This chain's CDR3 is CASSLRYLAEVGSYEQYF. CDR3 in DNA: TGTGCCAGCAGCTTGCGATACCTAGCGGAAGTCGGGTCCTACGAGCAGTACTTC.

Remarks on this clone: Its ends do not fully match the called genes, so a read error is possible. The chain employs TRBV7-9 and TRBJ2-7; D not certain. Germline V gives CDR1 SEHNR, CDR2 FQNEAQ (reference sequence). The CDR3 runs 11 residues. CDR3 sequence reads: CSSSSFYEQYF. The CDR3 DNA sequence: TGTTCCAGCAGCTCCTTCTACGAGCAGTACTTC.

The chain combines TRBV19 with TRBJ1-2, with TRBD1 as a possible D gene (6 bases). Trimming took off 6 bases at V and 0 bases at J, with 14 bases between the two ends. CDR1 and CDR2 from the germline V gene are LNHDA and SQIVND (reference sequence). The CDR3 runs to 15 residues. The CDR3, as DNA: TGTGCCAGTAGGGGGACATTTATCTCTAACTATGGCTACACCTTC. Its protein product is CASRGTFISNYGYTF.

Worth noting for this clone: At one end, the junction sequence differs from germline, possibly due to a read error. The gene calls are TRBV7-9 and TRBJ1-6; TRBD1 aligns across 7 bases. CDR3 size: 13 residues. CDR1 is SEHNR and CDR2 is FQNEAQ in the germline V gene (reference sequence). The DNA of the CDR3 is TGTTCCAGCAGCAAAACAGGGGAATCCCCCCTCCACTTT. Its protein product is CSSSKTGESPLHF.

V usage is TRBV30 and J usage is TRBJ2-3, with D possibly matching TRBD2 (6 bases). Germline assignment: CDR1 GTSNPN and CDR2 SVGIG (reference sequence). This CDR3 is 14 amino acids long. V was pared by 0 bases and J by 2 bases, with 9 bases between. CDR3 bases: TGTGCCTGGAGTGTACCGGGGGTCACAGATACGCAGTATTTT. The encoded protein is CAWSVPGVTDTQYF.

This clone was recorded once. The V gene is TRBV19, the J gene TRBJ2-5; a possible D gene is TRBD2 (5 bases). This CDR3 is built from 14 residues. V lost 4 bases to trimming and J lost 3 bases, with 12 bases between them. CDR1 is LNHDA and CDR2 is SQIVND in the germline V gene (reference sequence). The CDR3 loop reads CASSTLRGEETQYF. The DNA of the CDR3 is TGTGCCAGTAGTACCCTTCGGGGTGAAGAGACCCAGTACTTC.

V usage is TRBV9 and J usage is TRBJ1-4, with 7 bases matching TRBD1. The CDR3 totals 15 residues. The J segment lost 3 bases and the V segment lost 4 bases, leaving 6 bases of the junction unmatched. Germline V gives CDR1 SGDLS, CDR2 YYNGEE. CDR3 nucleotides: TGTGCCAGCAGCTCCAGACAGGGCCCTAATGAAAAACTGTTTTTT. It codes for CASSSRQGPNEKLFF.

This clone occurred a few times. The junction differs from germline at one of its ends, possibly a read error. The genes are TRBV6-1 and TRBJ2-2, with 9 bases matching TRBD1. The CDR3 has 15 residues. CDR1 and CDR2 from the germline V gene are MNHNS and SASEGT. The CDR3 protein is CSSSAEQGAPGELFF. CDR3 DNA: TGTTCCAGCAGTGCAGAACAGGGGGCGCCCGGGGAGCTGTTTTTT.

This clone has just one count. V gene TRBV5-1 combines with J gene TRBJ2-2, with 11 nucleotides matching TRBD1. The CDR3 extends over 15 amino acids. Germline V lookup: CDR1 SGHRS, CDR2 YFSETQ. J lost 2 bases, V lost 5 bases, and 2 bases had no gene match. The CDR3 region is CASRWTGGNTGELFF. As DNA, the CDR3 is TGCGCCAGCAGGTGGACAGGGGGCAACACCGGGGAGCTGTTTTTT.

The chain links TRBV4-1 to TRBJ2-1, with D unclear. The CDR3 spans 15 residues. Trimming took off 0 bases at V and 8 bases at J, with 14 bases between the two ends. CDR1 and CDR2 (germline): MGHRA, YSYEKL. The CDR3 bases are TGCGCCAGCAGCCAAGAAGCGATCGCTACGGATGAGCAGTTCTTC. Amino acids: CASSQEAIATDEQFF.

The sample holds one count of this clone. CDR3 bases: TGTGCCAGCAGCACACACCGGGACAGTGAAGCTTTCTTT. Amino acids: CASSTHRDSEAFF. The chain combines TRBV11-2 with TRBJ1-1; 7 bases map to TRBD1. After removal of 5 bases from V and 7 bases from J, the junction contained 7 bases not matched to a gene. From germline, CDR1 is SGHAT and CDR2 FQNNGV. CDR3 length equals 13 residues. The full variable domain, rest sourced from reference TRBV11-2 and TRBJ1-1, is EAGVAQSPRYKIIEKRQSVAFWCNPISGHATLYWYQQILGQGPKLLIQFQNNGVVDDSQLPKDRFSAERLKGVDSTLKIQPAKLEDSAVYLCASSTHRDSEAFFGQGTRLTVV.

This clone was observed a single time. The chain links TRBV27 to TRBJ2-7; a weak D match, TRBD1 (7 bases). This CDR3 is 14 amino acids long. Trimming shortened V by 5 bases and J by 5 bases, and 16 bases separated the two germline ends. The germline V gene encodes CDR1 MNHEY and CDR2 SMNVEV (reference sequence). CDR3 amino acids: CASSPQGGVHEQYF. In DNA, the CDR3 is TGTGCCAGCAGTCCGCAGGGGGGCGTCCACGAGCAGTACTTC.

V is TRBV19 and J is TRBJ2-2, with TRBD2 matching 10 bases. Germline values: CDR1 LNHDA, CDR2 SQIVND (reference sequence). The trim removed 5 bases at V and 1 base at J, leaving 10 bases unmatched. The CDR3 spans 18 residues. The CDR3 region is CASSLGPSGSWNTGELFF. The CDR3 DNA reads as TGTGCCAGTAGTCTGGGGCCTAGCGGGAGCTGGAACACCGGGGAGCTGTTTTTT.

The table lists this clone with a count of one. This rearrangement joins TRBV4-1 to TRBJ2-5, with 10 bases that match TRBD2. The ends lost 4 bases at V and 3 bases at J; junction bases unmatched: 8. This CDR3 region has 16 residues. CDR1 is MGHRA and CDR2 is YSYEKL in the germline V gene. The DNA of the CDR3 is TGCGCCAGCAGCCTTGGGACTAGCGAGCGAGAAGAGACCCAGTACTTC. It encodes CASSLGTSEREETQYF.

The chain couples TRBV6-5 to TRBJ2-3, with D unresolved. The V gene lost 7 bases and the J gene lost 2 bases, with 4 bases spanning the gap. The length of the CDR3 is 11 residues. Looked up from germline, CDR1 is MNHEY and CDR2 is SVGAGI. CDR3 nucleotide sequence: TGTGCCAGCACCAACACAGATACGCAGTATTTT. Protein: CASTNTDTQYF.

This chain uses TRBV6-5 with TRBJ1-3; 7 bases are shared with TRBD1. This CDR3 region has 16 residues. Losses at the gene ends were 2 bases for V and 2 bases for J; bases not matched to a gene: 6. Germline CDR1 MNHEY, CDR2 SVGAGI. Here the CDR3 reads CASSYNTGATGNTIYF. The CDR3 coding sequence is TGTGCCAGCAGTTACAATACAGGGGCTACTGGAAACACCATATATTTT.

The V and J genes are TRBV19 and TRBJ1-2, with 12 bases aligning to TRBD1. Germline V gene lookup returns CDR1 LNHDA and CDR2 SQIVND (reference sequence). J lost 4 bases, V lost 7 bases, and 10 bases had no gene match. This CDR3 has 16 amino acids. The chain's CDR3 is CASTDGTGGESYGYTF. The CDR3, as DNA: TGTGCCAGTACGGACGGGACAGGGGGCGAGAGCTATGGCTACACCTTC.